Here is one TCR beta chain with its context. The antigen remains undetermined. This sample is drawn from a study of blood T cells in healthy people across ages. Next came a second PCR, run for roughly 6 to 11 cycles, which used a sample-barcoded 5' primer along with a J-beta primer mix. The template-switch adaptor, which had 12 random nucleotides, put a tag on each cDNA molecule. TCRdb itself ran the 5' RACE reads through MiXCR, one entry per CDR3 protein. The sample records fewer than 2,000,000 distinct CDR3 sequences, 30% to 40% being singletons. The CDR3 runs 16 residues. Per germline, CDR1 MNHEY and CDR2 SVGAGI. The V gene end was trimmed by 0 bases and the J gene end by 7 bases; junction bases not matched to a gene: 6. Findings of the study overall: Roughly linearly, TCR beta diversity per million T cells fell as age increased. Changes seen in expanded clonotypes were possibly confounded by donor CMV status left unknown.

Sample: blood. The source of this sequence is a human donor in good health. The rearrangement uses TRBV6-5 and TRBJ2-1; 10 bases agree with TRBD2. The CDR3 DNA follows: TGTGCCAGCAGTTACTCGGGACTAGCGTCCCTAAATGAGCAGTTCTTC. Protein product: CASSYSGLASLNEQFF.